Shown below are 22 T cell receptor beta chains from a single sample sequenced in a study of T cells after yellow fever vaccination. Each CDR3 protein is one row after TCRdb ran MiXCR on the 5' RACE reads. The data show under 700,000 distinct CDR3 sequences, with about a sixth seen just once and approximately 15% held by the top ten. The sequencing here drew on PBMCs, taken around 5 days after the first yellow fever vaccination. Source of these receptors: a man younger than 30 who received the YFV17D yellow fever vaccine.

The chain has TRBV6-1 and TRBJ1-5; maybe TRBD1 (6 bases). V lost 7 bases, J lost 4 bases, and 17 bases lay in between. Germline V gene lookup returns CDR1 MNHNS and CDR2 SASEGT. The length of the CDR3 is 15 residues. CDR3 sequence reads: CASKRGGAGNQPQHF. DNA of the CDR3: TGTGCCAGCAAGCGCGGGGGCGCAGGAAATCAGCCCCAGCATTTT.

The rearrangement links TRBV28 to TRBJ1-4; 9 bases fit TRBD1. CDR3 length: 15 amino acids. The V gene end was trimmed by 6 bases and the J gene end by 8 bases; junction bases not matched to a gene: 10. CDR1 is MDHEN, CDR2 SYDVKM, per germline. The CDR3 nucleotides are TGTGCCAGCAGGACGTTCGGGACAGGGCAAGAAAAACTGTTTTTT. As protein: CASRTFGTGQEKLFF. The entire variable domain, with the rest obtained from reference TRBV28 and TRBJ1-4, is as follows: DVKVTQSSRYLVKRTGEKVFLECVQDMDHENMFWYRQDPGLGLRLIYFSYDVKMKEKGDIPEGYSVSREKKERFSLILESASTNQTSMYLCASRTFGTGQEKLFFGSGTQLSVL.

This clonotype is a singleton in its sample. The chain combines TRBV5-1 with TRBJ2-4; the match to TRBD1 covers 8 bases. The CDR3 extends over 16 amino acids. J was trimmed by 5 bases and V by 4 bases; bases with no gene match: 11. CDR1 is SGHRS and CDR2 is YFSETQ in the germline V gene. The chain's CDR3 is CASSIGPGQEENIQYF. The CDR3 bases are TGCGCCAGCAGCATTGGACCGGGACAGGAAGAAAACATTCAGTACTTC.

The chain links TRBV7-9 to TRBJ2-7, with 9 bases fitting TRBD1. Losses at the gene ends were 5 bases for V and 6 bases for J; bases not matched to a gene: 11. The CDR3 sequence is 15 residues long. Looked up from germline, CDR1 is SEHNR and CDR2 is FQNEAQ (reference sequence). CDR3 coding DNA: TGTGCCAGCAGCCCCCCCGGGACAGGGACCTCCGAGCAGTACTTC. This codes for CASSPPGTGTSEQYF.

This clonotype was counted between two and nine times. The chain combines TRBV30 with TRBJ2-7; TRBD2 is a possible D gene (6 bases). The CDR3 has 14 amino acids. CDR1 and CDR2 (germline): GTSNPN, SVGIG (reference sequence). Trimming took 4 bases from V and 6 from J, leaving 19 bases between them. Here the CDR3 reads CAWNSLLGGLEQYF. CDR3 nucleotides: TGTGCCTGGAATTCCCTCTTGGGAGGCCTCGAGCAGTACTTC. The full variable domain, in which reference TRBV30 and TRBJ2-7 provide the parts outside the CDR3, is SQTIHQWPATLVQPVGSPLSLECTVEGTSNPNLYWYRQAAGRGLQLLFYSVGIGQISSEVPQNLSASRPQDRQFILSSKKLLLSDSGFYLCAWNSLLGGLEQYFGPGTRLTVT.

CDR3 amino acids: CSARDPGTRGETQYF. For the CDR3, the DNA is TGCAGTGCTAGAGACCCCGGGACTAGAGGAGAGACCCAGTACTTC. V gene TRBV20-1 combines with J gene TRBJ2-5; TRBD2 aligns across 8 bases. The CDR3 consists of 15 residues. The J segment lost 4 bases and the V segment lost 0 bases, leaving 7 bases of the junction unmatched. Germline V gene data show CDR1 as DFQATT and CDR2 as SNEGSKA (reference sequence).

This chain joins TRBV6-1 and TRBJ2-7, with 14 bases fitting TRBD2. J lost 1 base, V lost 6 bases, and 5 bases had no gene match. The CDR3 is 16 residues long. CDR1 is MNHNS and CDR2 is SASEGT in the germline V gene. The CDR3: CASRRTSGGSSYEQYF. Here the CDR3 DNA reads TGTGCCAGCAGAAGGACTAGCGGGGGGTCTTCCTACGAGCAGTACTTC.

This clonotype was observed a handful of times. V is TRBV2 and J is TRBJ2-2, with 9 bases identical to TRBD2. The germline gives CDR1 SNHLY, CDR2 FYNNEI. Trimming at V came to 7 bases and at J to 4 bases, leaving 1 base not matched to a gene. This CDR3 has 13 residues. The CDR3 sequence is CASNSGGTGELFF. The DNA for the CDR3 is TGTGCCAGCAATAGCGGGGGCACCGGGGAGCTGTTTTTT.

J is TRBJ2-3 and V is TRBV4-1; a weak D match, TRBD1 (6 bases). The V gene's germline CDR1 is MGHRA and CDR2 YSYEKL. The ends were cut back, 4 bases at V and 6 bases at J, with 20 bases in the middle. CDR3 size: 16 residues. CDR3 coding DNA: TGCGCCAGCAGCCGGACCTCTTGGCAGGGGATGGATACGCAGTATTTT. Protein product: CASSRTSWQGMDTQYF.

This clonotype was counted many times. The chain employs TRBV13 and TRBJ2-7; 11 nucleotides line up with TRBD2. CDR3 size: 15 residues. J gave up 2 bases and V 3 bases, and 3 bases lay outside the gene matches. Germline lookup yields CDR1 PRHDT and CDR2 FYEKMQ (reference sequence). The CDR3 protein is CASSLTSGVTYEQYV. The CDR3 region has the DNA TGTGCCAGCAGCTTGACTAGCGGGGTTACCTACGAGCAGTACGTC.

The gene calls are TRBV29-1 and TRBJ1-2; no clear D. The ends were cut back, 3 bases at V and 8 bases at J, with 16 bases in the middle. The length of the CDR3 is 13 residues. Germline V gene data show CDR1 as SQVTM and CDR2 as ANQGSEA. The CDR3 sequence: CSVDTHNSGGYTF. The CDR3 DNA is TGCAGCGTTGACACGCACAACAGCGGCGGCTACACCTTC.

The chain employs TRBV7-9 and TRBJ2-1; TRBD2 aligns across 9 bases. CDR1 is SEHNR and CDR2 is FQNEAQ in the germline V gene (reference sequence). There are 14 residues in the CDR3. V lost 5 bases to trimming and J lost 5 bases; unmatched junction nucleotides: 4. The CDR3 coding sequence is TGTGCCAGCAGCGTGCGGGGGGGCGACAATGAGCAGTTCTTC. This encodes CASSVRGGDNEQFF.

This clonotype showed up just a few times. The CDR3 DNA reads as TGTGCCAGCAGTTTACAGGAGAGGTTAGGCTACACCTTC. This translates into CASSLQERLGYTF. The gene calls are TRBV12-3 or TRBV12-4 and TRBJ1-2, with D unclear. Trimming took off 2 bases at V and 8 bases at J, with 12 bases between the two ends. The CDR3 loop spans 13 amino acids.

There are many counts of this clonotype. The CDR3 here is CASTGGAGTEAFF. DNA of the CDR3: TGTGCCAGCACGGGGGGCGCGGGCACTGAAGCTTTCTTT. The chain uses TRBV2 and TRBJ1-1; a weak D match, TRBD1 (6 bases). The CDR3 contains 13 residues. From germline, CDR1 is SNHLY and CDR2 FYNNEI. V was trimmed by 7 bases and J by 4 bases, leaving 13 bases between them.

The V and J genes are TRBV3-1 and TRBJ2-3, with a tentative D call TRBD1 (5 bases). CDR1 and CDR2 from the germline V gene are LGHDT and YNNKEL (reference sequence). This CDR3 has 15 residues. Deletions cut 2 bases from V and 2 bases from J, with 11 bases between. CDR3 DNA sequence: TGTGCCAGCAGCCAAAACAGGAACCCCACAGATACGCAGTATTTT. Amino acid sequence: CASSQNRNPTDTQYF.

This chain links TRBV7-8 with TRBJ2-5, with unresolved D. Germline CDR1 is SGHVS and CDR2 is FQNEAQ. The CDR3 is 14 residues long. V lost 1 base, J lost 6 bases, and 12 bases lay in between. The CDR3 DNA reads TGTGCCAGCAGCTTAGACGTGCGGTTAAAGACCCAGTACTTC. This sequence encodes CASSLDVRLKTQYF.

This clonotype was counted only a few times. This chain connects TRBV5-1 to TRBJ2-7, with 9 bases that match TRBD2. V trimming: 4 bases; J trimming: 7 bases; junction bases outside the gene matches: 12. The CDR3 has 15 residues. Germline assignment: CDR1 SGHRS and CDR2 YFSETQ. CDR3 amino acids: CASSATLAGPGEQYF. CDR3 in DNA: TGCGCCAGCAGCGCCACCCTAGCGGGGCCTGGGGAGCAGTACTTC.

Only a few counts were recorded for this clonotype. The rearrangement links TRBV5-1 to TRBJ2-1; D gene unclear. Germline CDR1 reads SGHRS; CDR2 reads YFSETQ. V was cut by 0 bases and J by 5 bases, with 15 bases left in between. The CDR3 is made up of 16 amino acids. The CDR3 nucleotides read TGCGCCAGCAGCTTGGTCGGTCAGGTTCTCGACAATGAGCAGTTCTTC. Its protein product is CASSLVGQVLDNEQFF. The variable domain in full, with the rest retrieved from reference TRBV5-1 and TRBJ2-1, is KAGVTQTPRYLIKTRGQQVTLSCSPISGHRSVSWYQQTPGQGLQFLFEYFSETQRNKGNFPGRFSGRQFSNSRSEMNVSTLELGDSALYLCASSLVGQVLDNEQFFGPGTRLTVL.

This clonotype has only a few counts. This chain uses TRBV5-1 with TRBJ2-1; no clear D gene. CDR1 and CDR2 from the germline V gene are SGHRS and YFSETQ. The V end was cut by 0 bases, the J end by 8 bases, with 6 bases between. The CDR3 runs to 12 residues. CDR3 nucleotides: TGCGCCAGCAGCTTGGACGACTATGAGCAGTTCTTC. Amino acid sequence: CASSLDDYEQFF.

The chain couples TRBV12-3 or TRBV12-4 to TRBJ2-1, with no clear D. V was trimmed by 3 bases and J by 3 bases, leaving 6 bases between them. CDR3 length equals 13 residues. CDR3 amino acids: CASSFPHYNEQFF. The CDR3 nucleotides are TGTGCCAGCAGTTTCCCACACTACAATGAGCAGTTCTTC.

The chain combines TRBV19 with TRBJ2-5; D gene unclear. This CDR3 comprises 13 residues. Germline CDR1 and CDR2: LNHDA and SQIVND (reference sequence). Trimming took 5 bases from V and 4 from J, leaving 11 bases between them. DNA for the CDR3: TGTGCCAGTAGTCTTCAGGTTAGAGAGACCCAGTACTTC. This sequence encodes CASSLQVRETQYF.

This chain connects TRBV29-1 to TRBJ1-2, with a weak D call TRBD1 (5 bases). CDR1 is SQVTM, CDR2 ANQGSEA, per germline. CDR3 size: 13 residues. V was trimmed by 2 bases and J by 2 bases, leaving 9 bases between them. This CDR3 is CSVENGDNYGYTF. CDR3 in DNA: TGCAGCGTTGAAAACGGGGACAACTATGGCTACACCTTC.